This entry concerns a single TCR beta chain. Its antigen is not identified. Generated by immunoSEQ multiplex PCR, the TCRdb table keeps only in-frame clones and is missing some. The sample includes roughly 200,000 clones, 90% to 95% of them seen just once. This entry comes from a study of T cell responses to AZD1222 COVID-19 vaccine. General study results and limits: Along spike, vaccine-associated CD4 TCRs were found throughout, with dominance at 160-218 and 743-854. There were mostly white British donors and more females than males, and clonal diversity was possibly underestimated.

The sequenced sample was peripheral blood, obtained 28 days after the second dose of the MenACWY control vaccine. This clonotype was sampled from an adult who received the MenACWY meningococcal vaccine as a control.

The DNA for the CDR3 is TGTGCCAGCAGCGTAGCTGTCTACAATGAGCAGTTCTTC. This gives the protein CASSVAVYNEQFF. V usage is TRBV9 and J usage is TRBJ2-1; D call uncertain. CDR3 size: 13 residues. V dropped 0 bases and J dropped 3 bases, with 4 bases sitting between them. Germline CDR1 is SGDLS and CDR2 is YYNGEE.